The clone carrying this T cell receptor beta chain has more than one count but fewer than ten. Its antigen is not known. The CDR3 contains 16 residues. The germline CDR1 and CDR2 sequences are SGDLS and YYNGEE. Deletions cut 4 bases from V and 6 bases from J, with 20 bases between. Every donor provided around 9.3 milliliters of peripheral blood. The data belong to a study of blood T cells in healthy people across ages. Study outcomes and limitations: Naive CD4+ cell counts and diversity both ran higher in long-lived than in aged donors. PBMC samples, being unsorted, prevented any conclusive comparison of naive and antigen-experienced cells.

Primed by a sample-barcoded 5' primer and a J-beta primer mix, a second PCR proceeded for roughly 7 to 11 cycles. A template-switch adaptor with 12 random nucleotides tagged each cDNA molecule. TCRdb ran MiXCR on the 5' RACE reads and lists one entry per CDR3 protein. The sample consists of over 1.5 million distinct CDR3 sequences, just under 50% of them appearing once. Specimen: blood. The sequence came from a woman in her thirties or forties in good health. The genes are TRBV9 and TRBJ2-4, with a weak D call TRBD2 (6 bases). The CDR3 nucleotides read TGTGCCAGCAGCCCATCCGTCACAGCGGGTCGAAACATTCAGTACTTC. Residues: CASSPSVTAGRNIQYF.